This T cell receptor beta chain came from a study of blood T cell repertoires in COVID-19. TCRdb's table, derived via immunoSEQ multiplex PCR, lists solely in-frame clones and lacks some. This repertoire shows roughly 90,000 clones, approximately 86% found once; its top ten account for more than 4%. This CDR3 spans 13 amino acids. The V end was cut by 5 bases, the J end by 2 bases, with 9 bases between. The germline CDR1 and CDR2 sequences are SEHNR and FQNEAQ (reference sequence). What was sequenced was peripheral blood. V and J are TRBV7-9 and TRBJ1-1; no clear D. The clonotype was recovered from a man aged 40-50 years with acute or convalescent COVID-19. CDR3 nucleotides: TGTGCCAGCAGCACTAAGAAAAACACTGAAGCTTTCTTT. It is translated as CASSTKKNTEAFF.